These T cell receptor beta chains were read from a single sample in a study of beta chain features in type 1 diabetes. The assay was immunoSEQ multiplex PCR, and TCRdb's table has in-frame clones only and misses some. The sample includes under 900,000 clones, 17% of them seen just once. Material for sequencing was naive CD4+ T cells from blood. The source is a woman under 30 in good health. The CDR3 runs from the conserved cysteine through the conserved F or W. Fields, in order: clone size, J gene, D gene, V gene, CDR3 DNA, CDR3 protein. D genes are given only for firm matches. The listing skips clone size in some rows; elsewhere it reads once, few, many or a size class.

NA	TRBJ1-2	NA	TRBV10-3	TGTGCCATCTCGGACAGTCTTATGGACTATGGCTACACCTTC	CAISDSLMDYGYTF
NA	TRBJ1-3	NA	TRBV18	TGTGCCAGCTCACCCGGGGGAAGAAACACCATATATTTT	CASSPGGRNTIYF
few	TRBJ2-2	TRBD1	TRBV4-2	TGTGCCAGCAGCCAAGATCAGGGGACAGGGCTCGGCGGGGAGCTGTTTTTT	CASSQDQGTGLGGELFF
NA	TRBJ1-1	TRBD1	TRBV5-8	TGTGCCAGCAGGCGTTTAGAACAGGGGTTTGAAGCTTTCTTT	CASRRLEQGFEAFF
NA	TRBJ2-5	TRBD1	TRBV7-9	TGTGCCAGCAGCGCCGACAGGGGTGGGAGAGAGACCCAGTACTTC	CASSADRGGRETQYF
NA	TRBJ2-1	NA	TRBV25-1	TGTGCCAGCAGTGAAATAGGGGGAGGGCCGGACAATGAGCAGTTCTTC	CASSEIGGGPDNEQFF
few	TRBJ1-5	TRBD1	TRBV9	TGTGCCAGCAGCGCGACAGGGAGCAATCAGCCCCAGCATTTT	CASSATGSNQPQHF
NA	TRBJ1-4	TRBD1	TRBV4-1	TGCGCCAGCAGCCAGACCGGGACAGGGTATGAAAAACTGTTTTTT	CASSQTGTGYEKLFF
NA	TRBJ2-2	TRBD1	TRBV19	TGTGCCAGTAGGGTACAGGGGGACACCGGGGAGCTGTTTTTT	CASRVQGDTGELFF
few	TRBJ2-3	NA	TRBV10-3	TGTGCCATCAGTGAAGTCGGGGTCATTACGCAGTATTTT	CAISEVGVITQYF
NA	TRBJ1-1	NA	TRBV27	TGTGCCAGCAGTTGGGGGTGGAGGGGCACTGAAGCTTTCTTT	CASSWGWRGTEAFF
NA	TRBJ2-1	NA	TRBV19	TGTGCCAGTAGTCCAGACCCGATTTACAATGAGCAGTTCTTC	CASSPDPIYNEQFF
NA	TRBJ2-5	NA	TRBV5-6	TGTGCCAGCAGCTTGCCCGGGGAAGAGACCCAGTACTTC	CASSLPGEETQYF
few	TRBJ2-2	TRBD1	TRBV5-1	TGCGCCAGCAGAGGGACAGGGGGCACCGGGGAGCTGTTTTTT	CASRGTGGTGELFF
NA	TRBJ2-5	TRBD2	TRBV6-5	TGTGCCAGCAGTTCGAATAGCGGGGGTGGTAGGACCCAGTACTTC	CASSSNSGGGRTQYF
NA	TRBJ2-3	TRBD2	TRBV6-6	TGTGCCAGCAGTAGCGGGAGGGCCTCAGATACGCAGTATTTT	CASSSGRASDTQYF
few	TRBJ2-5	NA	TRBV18	TGTGCCAGCTCACCACGCAGGGCGGAAGAGACCCAGTACTTC	CASSPRRAEETQYF
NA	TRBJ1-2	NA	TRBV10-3	TGTGCCATCAGCACTTCGAATAACTATGGCTACACCTTC	CAISTSNNYGYTF